The 29 T cell receptor beta chains below come from one sample, sequenced in a study of CD8 T cells in Susac syndrome. RNA, at roughly 0.45 to 1 ug, was reverse transcribed with random hexamers. TCRdb re-analysed the immunoSEQ multiplex PCR reads in MiXCR, keeping a single row per CDR3 protein. The data contain about 130,000 distinct CDR3 sequences, roughly 95% of them seen just once; the ten biggest clones take up 0.12%. Material for sequencing was CD4+ T cells from PBMCs. The receptors stem from a human donor in good health.

This CDR3 reads CSVLRDRRTNTEAFF. Written as DNA, the CDR3 is TGCAGCGTCCTCCGGGACAGGAGGACGAACACTGAAGCTTTCTTT. The J gene is TRBJ1-1, the V gene TRBV29-1; 8 bases are a match to TRBD1. The junction had 10 bases not matched to a gene; V was cut back by 6 bases and J by 1 base. The CDR3 covers 15 residues. Germline CDR1 is SQVTM and CDR2 is ANQGSEA. Looking up the rest from reference TRBV29-1 and TRBJ1-1 gives the full variable domain: SAVISQKPSRDICQRGTSLTIQCQVDSQVTMMFWYRQQPGQSLTLIATANQGSEATYESGFVIDKFPISRPNLTFSTLTVSNMSPEDSSIYLCSVLRDRRTNTEAFFGQGTRLTVV.

The CDR3 is CARGSTGELFF. The CDR3 nucleotides are TGTGCCAGAGGTTCGACCGGGGAGCTGTTTTTT. This chain uses TRBV7-9 with TRBJ2-2; D is uncertain. Trimming took 9 bases from V and 5 from J, leaving 7 bases between them. Germline V lookup: CDR1 SEHNR, CDR2 FQNEAQ (reference sequence). This CDR3 contains 11 residues.

The chain joins TRBV7-2 to TRBJ2-1, with 9 bases matching TRBD2. CDR3 length: 15 amino acids. The V segment lost 6 bases and the J segment 4 bases; nucleotides outside the gene matches: 7. Looked up from germline, CDR1 is SGHTA and CDR2 is FQGNSA. The CDR3 region has the DNA TGTGCCAGCAGGGGTAGCGGGGGCAATTACAATGAGCAGTTCTTC. It translates to CASRGSGGNYNEQFF.

The chain links TRBV6-5 to TRBJ2-7; TRBD1 agrees at 8 bases. The germline V gene has CDR1 MNHEY and CDR2 SVGAGI. There are 14 residues in the CDR3. Trimming cost V 3 bases and J 3 bases; bases outside gene matches: 4. This CDR3 is CASSYRTGIYEQYF. The CDR3 coding sequence is TGTGCCAGCAGTTATAGGACAGGGATCTACGAGCAGTACTTC.

The V gene is TRBV11-1, the J gene TRBJ2-7, with 9 bases that match TRBD1. There are 16 residues in the CDR3. Germline values: CDR1 SGHAT, CDR2 FQDESV (reference sequence). Trimming took 7 bases from V and 2 from J; bases not matched to a gene: 12. DNA of the CDR3: TGTGCCAGCACCCGGGACGCGGGACAGGGAACCTACGAGCAGTACTTC. Its protein is CASTRDAGQGTYEQYF. Full variable domain (remainder filled in from reference TRBV11-1 and TRBJ2-7): EAEVAQSPRYKITEKSQAVAFWCDPISGHATLYWYRQILGQGPELLVQFQDESVVDDSQLPKDRFSAERLKGVDSTLKIQPAELGDSAMYLCASTRDAGQGTYEQYFGPGTRLTVT.

V usage is TRBV19 and J usage is TRBJ2-3; the match to TRBD2 covers 10 bases. V lost 3 bases, J lost 2 bases, and 17 bases stayed unmatched. The CDR3 loop spans 20 amino acids. The V gene's germline CDR1 is LNHDA and CDR2 SQIVND (reference sequence). CDR3 sequence: CASSMKAGGPDGYHTDTQYF. The DNA of the CDR3 is TGTGCCAGTAGTATGAAAGCGGGAGGGCCGGACGGGTATCACACAGATACGCAGTATTTT.

V and J are TRBV18 and TRBJ2-6; TRBD1 agrees at 8 bases. J gave up 7 bases and V 2 bases, and 10 bases lay outside the gene matches. Germline V gene sequence: CDR1 KGHSH, CDR2 LQKENI. The CDR3 runs 17 residues. CDR3 bases: TGTGCCAGCTCACCATCCCGTCGGACAGGGAGCGCCAACGTCCTGACTTTC. Translating gives CASSPSRRTGSANVLTF.

The chain is built from TRBV29-1 and TRBJ2-2; the D gene is possibly TRBD1 (5 bases). In germline, CDR1 is SQVTM, CDR2 ANQGSEA. V lost 4 bases, J lost 6 bases, and 15 bases lay in between. This CDR3 comprises 14 residues. The CDR3 sequence is CSVVGTGLAGELFF. The CDR3 DNA reads TGCAGCGTTGTTGGTACAGGTCTGGCCGGGGAGCTGTTTTTT.

The chain uses TRBV29-1 and TRBJ1-5; 7 bases are shared with TRBD1. Germline loops: CDR1 SQVTM, CDR2 ANQGSEA. Germline trimming cut 6 bases from V and 1 base from J; bases unmatched to any gene: 3. The CDR3 is 13 amino acids. The CDR3 sequence is CSVKGASNQPQHF. Here the CDR3 DNA reads TGCAGCGTGAAGGGGGCAAGCAATCAGCCCCAGCATTTT. Combining the CDR3 with reference TRBV29-1 and TRBJ1-5 gives the whole variable domain SAVISQKPSRDICQRGTSLTIQCQVDSQVTMMFWYRQQPGQSLTLIATANQGSEATYESGFVIDKFPISRPNLTFSTLTVSNMSPEDSSIYLCSVKGASNQPQHFGDGTRLSIL.

The chain links TRBV12-3 or TRBV12-4 to TRBJ2-5; D is tentatively TRBD1 or TRBD2 (5 bases each). V lost 1 base, J lost 1 base, and 10 bases lay in between. The length of the CDR3 is 15 residues. The CDR3 sequence: CASSLGGSSQETQYF. CDR3 DNA sequence: TGTGCCAGCAGTTTAGGGGGGAGCTCCCAAGAGACCCAGTACTTC.

This chain connects TRBV5-1 to TRBJ2-2; D possibly uses TRBD1 or TRBD2 (6 bases each). Deletions cut 0 bases from V and 7 bases from J, with 13 bases between. Germline CDR1 SGHRS, CDR2 YFSETQ. The CDR3 covers 15 residues. In nucleotides, the CDR3 is TGCGCCAGCAGCTTGGTCCCCAGGGGAGGCGGGGAGCTGTTTTTT. This gives the protein CASSLVPRGGGELFF. Complete variable domain (other parts from reference TRBV5-1 and TRBJ2-2): KAGVTQTPRYLIKTRGQQVTLSCSPISGHRSVSWYQQTPGQGLQFLFEYFSETQRNKGNFPGRFSGRQFSNSRSEMNVSTLELGDSALYLCASSLVPRGGGELFFGEGSRLTVL.

The J gene is TRBJ2-7, the V gene TRBV24-1; weak D call: TRBD1 (5 bases). V was clipped by 2 bases and J by 1 base, with 8 bases between them. Per the germline V gene, CDR1 is KGHDR and CDR2 is SFDVKD. The CDR3 covers 14 residues. CDR3 in amino acids: CATSDSGQSYEQYF. The CDR3 DNA sequence: TGTGCCACCAGTGATTCAGGGCAGTCCTACGAGCAGTACTTC.

The V gene is TRBV20-1, the J gene TRBJ1-5; perhaps TRBD1 as D (5 bases). The germline gives CDR1 DFQATT, CDR2 SNEGSKA (reference sequence). The CDR3 extends over 14 amino acids. V lost 4 bases and J 6 bases, leaving 16 bases between the germline ends. The CDR3 DNA sequence: TGCAGTGCTACTTCTCAGGGTATCGGTCAGCCCCAGCATTTT. Its translation is CSATSQGIGQPQHF.

The chain recombines TRBV7-9 with TRBJ2-7; D not resolved. CDR1 SEHNR and CDR2 FQNEAQ come from the germline V gene (reference sequence). Between the trimmed V and J ends, which lost 5 bases and 4 bases, there was a span of 15 bases. This CDR3 spans 14 amino acids. The CDR3 bases are TGTGCCAGCAGCCCCTCGGCGGCAAGTTACGAGCAGTACTTC. It specifies CASSPSAASYEQYF.

The chain combines TRBV19 with TRBJ2-3, with 13 nucleotides matching TRBD2. Germline V CDR1 and CDR2: LNHDA, SQIVND (reference sequence). V shed 7 bases, J shed 0 bases, and the junction held 7 bases outside the gene matches. The CDR3 runs to 17 residues. The CDR3 reads CASKLAGGPMSTDTQYF. CDR3 DNA sequence: TGTGCCAGTAAACTAGCGGGAGGGCCAATGAGCACAGATACGCAGTATTTT.

This sequence joins TRBV20-1 and TRBJ1-2; 9 bases align to TRBD1. Germline V CDR1 and CDR2: DFQATT, SNEGSKA (reference sequence). With V trimmed by 3 bases and J by 3 bases, 5 bases remained unmatched. The CDR3 has 14 amino acids. CDR3 sequence (DNA): TGCAGTGCTAGTACAGGGGGCTCGGACTATGGCTACACCTTC. It translates to CSASTGGSDYGYTF.

This chain joins TRBV7-9 and TRBJ1-3; no firm D call. The CDR3 is made up of 14 amino acids. Trimming removed 6 bases from V and 4 bases from J, with 13 bases in between. Germline CDR1 SEHNR, CDR2 FQNEAQ (reference sequence). DNA of the CDR3: TGTGCCAGCAGATTCGGAGAAGCCGGAAACACCATATATTTT. Translation: CASRFGEAGNTIYF.

The chain uses TRBV27 and TRBJ2-1; 12 positions agree with TRBD2. With 5 bases clipped from V and 2 bases from J, the junction kept 1 base outside the gene matches. CDR1 and CDR2 from the germline V gene are MNHEY and SMNVEV (reference sequence). The CDR3 consists of 15 residues. The CDR3 region has the DNA TGTGCCAGCAGTCTAGCGGGAGGGACCTACAATGAGCAGTTCTTC. It encodes CASSLAGGTYNEQFF.

V usage is TRBV5-1 and J usage is TRBJ2-1; D remains ambiguous. The germline V and J ends were trimmed by 0 bases and 0 bases, with 7 bases remaining between them. The CDR3 totals 15 residues. Germline lookup yields CDR1 SGHRS and CDR2 YFSETQ. Written as DNA, the CDR3 is TGCGCCAGCAGCTTGGGACGGCTCTCCTACAATGAGCAGTTCTTC. Translated, it gives CASSLGRLSYNEQFF.

The genes are TRBV28 and TRBJ2-5, with D possibly TRBD2 on 6 matching bases. The V and J ends lost 4 bases and 1 base respectively, with 10 bases between them. This CDR3 has 14 amino acids. CDR1 and CDR2 from the germline V gene are MDHEN and SYDVKM. The CDR3 DNA follows: TGTGCCAGCAGTTCTGGGGGGTTCCAAGAGACCCAGTACTTC. Amino acid sequence: CASSSGGFQETQYF.

J is TRBJ1-5 and V is TRBV28; D possibly corresponds to TRBD1 (5 bases). CDR1 is MDHEN, CDR2 SYDVKM, per germline. The V and J ends lost 2 bases and 2 bases respectively, with 10 bases between them. The CDR3 has 15 residues. The CDR3 region is CASSLPGGGNQPQHF. In nucleotides, the CDR3 is TGTGCCAGCAGTTTACCGGGGGGGGGCAATCAGCCCCAGCATTTT.

The chain recombines TRBV28 with TRBJ1-5; 8 positions agree with TRBD1. V lost 3 bases to trimming and J lost 3 bases; unmatched junction nucleotides: 10. The CDR3 is 17 amino acids. Germline V gene lookup returns CDR1 MDHEN and CDR2 SYDVKM. CDR3 region: CASSLRQGARANQPQHF. In DNA, the CDR3 is TGTGCCAGCAGTTTGAGGCAGGGGGCGCGTGCCAATCAGCCCCAGCATTTT.

The chain recombines TRBV5-8 with TRBJ2-5, with 7 nucleotides matching TRBD1. This CDR3 spans 17 amino acids. J gave up 0 bases and V 3 bases, and 11 bases lay outside the gene matches. CDR1 and CDR2 (germline): SGHTS, YDEGEE. The CDR3 DNA follows: TGTGCCAGCAGCTCCGTCCTCGGGACAGCCGACCAAGAGACCCAGTACTTC. It codes for CASSSVLGTADQETQYF.

This chain connects TRBV28 to TRBJ1-4; D not certain. Per germline, CDR1 MDHEN and CDR2 SYDVKM. Trimming shortened V by 4 bases and J by 4 bases, and 4 bases separated the two germline ends. The CDR3 covers 12 residues. This CDR3 reads CASSSSNEKLFF. For the CDR3, the DNA is TGTGCCAGCAGTTCAAGTAATGAAAAACTGTTTTTT.

Here the CDR3 reads CSGRQDWTEAFF. Written as DNA, the CDR3 is TGCAGCGGGAGACAGGACTGGACTGAAGCTTTCTTT. This chain links TRBV29-1 with TRBJ1-1; D may be TRBD1 (6 bases). V was pared by 7 bases and J by 5 bases, with 14 bases between. Per the germline V gene, CDR1 is SQVTM and CDR2 is ANQGSEA. This CDR3 is 12 amino acids long.

The chain couples TRBV5-6 to TRBJ2-5, with D possibly matching TRBD2 (6 bases). Germline CDR1 and CDR2: SGHDT and YYEEEE. This CDR3 contains 14 residues. V lost 4 bases and J lost 9, with 19 bases in between. The CDR3 region is CASSPGVVGEAQYF. The CDR3 nucleotides read TGTGCCAGCAGCCCCGGGGTGGTTGGGGAGGCCCAGTACTTC.

This clonotype was observed a single time. The chain employs TRBV3-1 and TRBJ2-1; 9 bases are a match to TRBD2. The V gene end was trimmed by 6 bases and the J gene end by 8 bases; junction bases not matched to a gene: 11. This CDR3 is built from 15 residues. Looked up from germline, CDR1 is LGHDT and CDR2 is YNNKEL (reference sequence). The CDR3 sequence: CASSLAASGIHEQFF. The CDR3 region has the DNA TGTGCCAGCAGTCTTGCAGCTAGCGGGATCCATGAGCAGTTCTTC.

This clonotype was recorded once. The rearrangement links TRBV20-1 to TRBJ2-7, with 7 positions matching TRBD2. The trim removed 3 bases at V and 2 bases at J, leaving 7 bases unmatched. This CDR3 contains 14 residues. CDR1 is DFQATT and CDR2 is SNEGSKA in the germline V gene (reference sequence). For the CDR3, the DNA is TGCAGTGCTAGTAAGGGTAGCGGGCCCTACGAGCAGTACTTC. Protein sequence: CSASKGSGPYEQYF.

The chain joins TRBV28 to TRBJ2-3; D is perhaps TRBD1 or TRBD2 (5 bases each). This CDR3 spans 12 amino acids. Germline V gene lookup returns CDR1 MDHEN and CDR2 SYDVKM. The ends were cut back, 5 bases at V and 14 bases at J, with 17 bases in the middle. The CDR3 DNA is TGTGCCAGCAGTACCGGGGCGGCCGTTCCGTATTTT. Translating gives CASSTGAAVPYF. Based on the CDR3 plus reference TRBV28 and TRBJ2-3, the full variable domain is DVKVTQSSRYLVKRTGEKVFLECVQDMDHENMFWYRQDPGLGLRLIYFSYDVKMKEKGDIPEGYSVSREKKERFSLILESASTNQTSMYLCASSTGAAVPYFGPGTRLTVL.